Presented here are 30 T cell receptor beta chains from one specimen sequenced in a study of technical replicates of blood from four donors (TCRdb year 2017). The protocol used for the library was the immunoSEQ multiplex PCR assay. Entries here come from immuneACCESS through TCRdb and include only in-frame sequences with V and J called. Some clones fail to appear in such tables; in the studies checked, an unresolved V gene covers under half of the shortfall, and the cause of the remainder is unknown. Recorded for this sample are tens of thousands of clones; about 98% of them occurred a single time. The top ten constitute over 0.15% of the sample. The sample comprised T cells isolated from PBMCs. These receptors came from a human donor in good health.

The CDR3 is CASSYKAGDYYNEQFF. CDR3 sequence (DNA): TGTGCCAGCAGTTACAAGGCGGGGGACTACTACAATGAGCAGTTCTTC. The rearrangement joins TRBV6-5 to TRBJ2-1, with 7 bases matching TRBD2. The germline V gene has CDR1 MNHEY and CDR2 SVGAGI. This CDR3 is 16 amino acids long. After removal of 2 bases from V and 3 bases from J, the junction contained 7 bases not matched to a gene.

The chain combines TRBV6-5 with TRBJ1-5; a possible D gene is TRBD1 (5 bases). V lost 3 bases and J lost 4, with 13 bases in between. Germline V CDR1 and CDR2: MNHEY, SVGAGI. The CDR3 contains 15 residues. CDR3 DNA: TGTGCCAGCAGTTATGGGGCGGGAACTAATCAGCCCCAGCATTTT. This sequence encodes CASSYGAGTNQPQHF.

The chain couples TRBV28 to TRBJ1-5; the D gene is possibly TRBD1 (5 bases). Germline CDR1 reads MDHEN; CDR2 reads SYDVKM. The CDR3 runs to 18 residues. Trimming left V 1 base short and J 6 bases short, with 22 bases between. CDR3 bases: TGTGCCAGCAGTTTATTCAGCGGGGATGGAGGGGTGAGTCAGCCCCAGCATTTT. Protein: CASSLFSGDGGVSQPQHF.

The chain employs TRBV6-1 and TRBJ2-3; 12 bases fit TRBD2. V lost 11 bases to trimming and J lost 3 bases; unmatched junction nucleotides: 9. The length of the CDR3 is 15 residues. Germline CDR1 MNHNS, CDR2 SASEGT. In DNA, the CDR3 is TGTGCCGGTAAGACTAGCGGGAGTAGGACAGATACGCAGTATTTT. This encodes CAGKTSGSRTDTQYF.

Note on this clone: An end of the junction does not agree with germline; a read error may underlie this. This chain joins TRBV6-5 and TRBJ2-1, with TRBD2 matching over 8 bases. Per the germline V gene, CDR1 is MNHEY and CDR2 is SVGAGI. This CDR3 is built from 15 residues. The DNA for the CDR3 is TGTGCCAGCAGGGAAAGCGGGAGCTCCCACAATGAGCAGTTCTTC. This gives the protein CASRESGSSHNEQFF.

The V and J genes are TRBV7-6 and TRBJ1-1; 9 nucleotides align to TRBD1. CDR3 length equals 15 residues. V lost 5 bases and J lost 2; bases outside the gene matches: 6. Germline-derived CDR1 and CDR2 are SGHVS and FNYEAQ. The CDR3 DNA sequence: TGTGCCAGCAGCCCCGACAGGGGGGTCAACACTGAAGCTTTCTTT. Protein product: CASSPDRGVNTEAFF.

This sequence joins TRBV11-2 and TRBJ1-2; D is ambiguous. The CDR3 is made up of 13 amino acids. The germline CDR1 and CDR2 sequences are SGHAT and FQNNGV. Trimming took off 2 bases at V and 2 bases at J, with 6 bases between the two ends. The CDR3 sequence: CASSLLQNYGYTF. In DNA form, the CDR3 reads TGTGCCAGCAGCTTATTACAGAACTATGGCTACACCTTC.

The gene calls are TRBV21-1 and TRBJ2-2; TRBD1, the table's D call, was not compared with the DNA. TRBV21-1 is tagged as a pseudogene. This CDR3 spans 20 amino acids. The CDR3 protein is CASSKAEVPPMGTSTGELFF. The CDR3 nucleotides read TGTGCCAGCAGCAAAGCGGAGGTTCCCCCTATGGGGACAAGCACCGGGGAGCTGTTTTTT.

This clone was seen only once. The chain combines TRBV18 with TRBJ2-7; tentatively, D is TRBD2 (6 bases). Germline lookup yields CDR1 KGHSH and CDR2 LQKENI. V shed 6 bases and J shed 2 bases, with 14 bases lying between them. The CDR3 is made up of 14 amino acids. The CDR3 loop is CASSPPGLPYEQYF. The CDR3 DNA follows: TGTGCCAGCTCGCCTCCGGGACTGCCCTACGAGCAGTACTTC.

The rearrangement links TRBV2 to TRBJ2-3, with 10 bases lining up with TRBD1. V dropped 5 bases and J dropped 11; count of bases not matched to a gene: 7. This CDR3 is 13 amino acids long. Germline CDR1 reads SNHLY; CDR2 reads FYNNEI. In DNA form, the CDR3 reads TGTGCCAGCAGTAGGCCCGGGACAGGGGAGCAGTATTTT. This translates into CASSRPGTGEQYF.

The chain recombines TRBV10-2 with TRBJ2-7; no clear D. This CDR3 spans 13 amino acids. In germline, CDR1 is WSHSY, CDR2 SAAADI. V gave up 2 bases and J gave up 1 base, with 6 bases separating them. The CDR3 loop is CASSEGSSYEQYF. DNA of the CDR3: TGCGCCAGCAGTGAGGGCAGTTCCTACGAGCAGTACTTC.

The V and J genes are TRBV5-1 and TRBJ2-1; the match to TRBD1 covers 7 bases. J lost 2 bases, V lost 4 bases, and 9 bases had no gene match. Germline assignment: CDR1 SGHRS and CDR2 YFSETQ. The CDR3 covers 16 residues. The CDR3 DNA is TGCGCCAGCAGCGCCCAAACAGGGGTCGCCTACAATGAGCAGTTCTTC. It specifies CASSAQTGVAYNEQFF.

This chain joins TRBV7-6 and TRBJ2-1; TRBD1 matches 7 bases. The V and J ends lost 5 bases and 7 bases, in that order; junction bases with no gene match: 2. CDR3 length: 12 residues. Per germline, CDR1 SGHVS and CDR2 FNYEAQ. This CDR3 is CASSGDSNEQFF. As DNA, the CDR3 is TGTGCCAGCAGCGGGGACAGTAATGAGCAGTTCTTC.

The J gene is TRBJ2-7, the V gene TRBV29-1; TRBD2 might be the D (5 bases). Between the trimmed V and J ends, which lost 2 bases and 2 bases, there was a span of 10 bases. The CDR3 is 13 residues long. Looked up from germline, CDR1 is SQVTM and CDR2 is ANQGSEA. CDR3: CSVERAETYEQYF. The CDR3 DNA reads TGCAGCGTTGAAAGAGCGGAGACCTACGAGCAGTACTTC.

In this sample, this clone turned up once. The CDR3 region is CATPVLPKQYF. In DNA form, the CDR3 reads TGTGCCACACCGGTCCTCCCTAAGCAGTACTTC. The V gene is TRBV2, the J gene TRBJ2-7; D not certain. V was clipped by 10 bases and J by 8 bases, with 15 bases between them. CDR3 length: 11 amino acids. Germline assignment: CDR1 SNHLY and CDR2 FYNNEI.

This chain uses TRBV25-1 with TRBJ2-3, with a weak D call TRBD1 (5 bases). Looked up from germline, CDR1 is MGHDK and CDR2 is SYGVNS. V was clipped by 3 bases and J by 7 bases, with 23 bases between them. The CDR3 loop spans 17 amino acids. CDR3 protein: CASSEGLGRILQYTQYF. CDR3 DNA: TGTGCCAGCAGTGAGGGGCTAGGGCGGATTCTGCAATATACGCAGTATTTT.

The chain uses TRBV5-4 and TRBJ2-2; 9 bases match TRBD1. The germline V gene encodes CDR1 SGHNT and CDR2 YYREEE (reference sequence). The CDR3 spans 17 residues. With V trimmed by 4 bases and J by 6 bases, 13 bases remained unmatched. The CDR3 loop is CASSNSKTGGWAGELFF. The CDR3 DNA is TGTGCCAGCAGCAACTCTAAAACAGGGGGCTGGGCCGGGGAGCTGTTTTTT. The full variable domain, with the rest looked up from reference TRBV5-4 and TRBJ2-2, is ETGVTQSPTHLIKTRGQQVTLRCSSQSGHNTVSWYQQALGQGPQFIFQYYREEENGRGNFPPRFSGLQFPNYSSELNVNALELDDSALYLCASSNSKTGGWAGELFFGEGSRLTVL.

The chain links TRBV29-1 to TRBJ2-5, with a tentative D call TRBD1 (7 bases). Per the germline V gene, CDR1 is SQVTM and CDR2 is ANQGSEA. With 6 bases removed from V and 2 bases from J, the gap between germline ends came to 16 bases. There are 14 residues in the CDR3. CDR3 loop: CSVRGQRVQETQYF. The CDR3 DNA sequence: TGCAGCGTGCGGGGACAGAGGGTTCAAGAGACCCAGTACTTC.

The rearrangement links TRBV9 to TRBJ1-3, with a weak D call TRBD1 (6 bases). V lost 3 bases and J 0 bases, leaving 16 bases between the germline ends. Germline V lookup: CDR1 SGDLS, CDR2 YYNGEE. CDR3 length equals 17 residues. The CDR3 region is CASSESTGAFSGNTIYF. DNA for the CDR3: TGTGCCAGCAGCGAATCGACAGGCGCTTTCTCTGGAAACACCATATATTTT. The full variable domain, completed using reference TRBV9 and TRBJ1-3, is DSGVTQTPKHLITATGQRVTLRCSPRSGDLSVYWYQQSLDQGLQFLIQYYNGEERAKGNILERFSAQQFPDLHSELNLSSLELGDSALYFCASSESTGAFSGNTIYFGEGSWLTVV.

V usage is TRBV19 and J usage is TRBJ2-1, with 7 bases matching TRBD1. Germline values: CDR1 LNHDA, CDR2 SQIVND (reference sequence). The CDR3 spans 13 residues. The V and J ends lost 4 bases and 5 bases, in that order; junction bases with no gene match: 2. CDR3 residues: CASSSGQDNEQFF. The DNA for the CDR3 is TGTGCCAGTAGTAGCGGACAGGACAATGAGCAGTTCTTC.

The V call is TRBV30, the J call TRBJ2-1; 8 bases align to TRBD2. This CDR3 is built from 14 residues. Germline CDR1 reads GTSNPN; CDR2 reads SVGIG (reference sequence). J was trimmed by 5 bases and V by 5 bases; bases with no gene match: 8. CDR3: CAWGPGGVNNEQFF. CDR3 bases: TGTGCCTGGGGCCCGGGGGGGGTGAACAATGAGCAGTTCTTC.

The chain recombines TRBV7-9 with TRBJ1-2; 7 nucleotides match TRBD1. Per the germline V gene, CDR1 is SEHNR and CDR2 is FQNEAQ (reference sequence). Trimming removed 6 bases from V and 4 bases from J; junction bases left unmatched: 11. This CDR3 comprises 15 residues. The CDR3 sequence: CASSHPDRSVYGYTF. CDR3 nucleotides: TGTGCCAGCAGTCACCCGGACAGGAGTGTCTATGGCTACACCTTC.

J is TRBJ2-3 and V is TRBV5-1, with a possible D match to TRBD1 (6 bases). The ends were cut back, 2 bases at V and 4 bases at J, with 14 bases in the middle. The CDR3 loop spans 15 amino acids. The V gene's germline CDR1 is SGHRS and CDR2 YFSETQ. The CDR3, as DNA: TGCGCCAGCAGCTTCGGGACAACAGAGGCAGATACGCAGTATTTT. It codes for CASSFGTTEADTQYF.

The chain couples TRBV6-5 to TRBJ2-3; weak D call: TRBD2 (5 bases). Trimming left V 5 bases short and J 4 bases short, with 7 bases between. Germline CDR1 MNHEY, CDR2 SVGAGI. The CDR3 extends over 12 amino acids. CDR3 amino acids: CASSRGPDTQYF. CDR3 bases: TGTGCCAGCAGTCGCGGGCCAGATACGCAGTATTTT.

V gene TRBV6-5 combines with J gene TRBJ1-5; D gene uncertain. Trimming took 5 bases from V and 4 from J, leaving 12 bases between them. The CDR3 extends over 14 amino acids. CDR1 MNHEY and CDR2 SVGAGI come from the germline V gene. The CDR3 reads CASSPLAGNQPQHF. Written as DNA, the CDR3 is TGTGCCAGCAGTCCTCTGGCGGGGAATCAGCCCCAGCATTTT.

This chain links TRBV28 with TRBJ1-2; a weak D match, TRBD1 (6 bases). The germline V and J ends were trimmed by 5 bases and 3 bases, with 16 bases remaining between them. Germline values: CDR1 MDHEN, CDR2 SYDVKM. The CDR3 runs 15 residues. Here the CDR3 reads CASSLGAGVYYGYTF. Written as DNA, the CDR3 is TGTGCCAGCAGTCTAGGGGCAGGGGTCTACTATGGCTACACCTTC.

V and J are TRBV5-4 and TRBJ2-1; TRBD1 matches 9 bases. The CDR3 sequence is 14 residues long. CDR1 is SGHNT and CDR2 is YYREEE in the germline V gene (reference sequence). V shed 10 bases and J 10 bases; nucleotides not matched to a gene: 15. The CDR3 sequence is CAGALRDRAAEQFF. The CDR3 region has the DNA TGTGCCGGGGCCCTCCGGGACAGGGCGGCCGAGCAGTTCTTC.

J is TRBJ2-7 and V is TRBV5-4, with 13 bases that match TRBD2. This CDR3 comprises 15 residues. J lost 4 bases, V lost 4 bases, and 5 bases had no gene match. Germline assignment: CDR1 SGHNT and CDR2 YYREEE (reference sequence). The chain's CDR3 is CASSLGTSGTYEQYF. CDR3 in DNA: TGTGCCAGCAGCCTAGGGACTAGCGGGACTTACGAGCAGTACTTC. Based on the CDR3 plus reference TRBV5-4 and TRBJ2-7, the full variable domain is ETGVTQSPTHLIKTRGQQVTLRCSSQSGHNTVSWYQQALGQGPQFIFQYYREEENGRGNFPPRFSGLQFPNYSSELNVNALELDDSALYLCASSLGTSGTYEQYFGPGTRLTVT.

The chain uses TRBV7-2 and TRBJ2-1; D is unresolved. The CDR3 runs to 13 residues. Trimming cost V 4 bases and J 5 bases, with 9 bases left between them. The germline gives CDR1 SGHTA, CDR2 FQGNSA. The CDR3 is CASSSTVDNEQFF. CDR3 coding DNA: TGTGCCAGCAGCTCTACGGTGGACAATGAGCAGTTCTTC.

The gene calls are TRBV2 and TRBJ1-1; 10 bases map to TRBD1. Per the germline V gene, CDR1 is SNHLY and CDR2 is FYNNEI. Germline trimming cut 6 bases from V and 7 bases from J; bases unmatched to any gene: 8. The CDR3 is made up of 14 amino acids. CDR3 sequence: CASRGTGAVLEAFF. The CDR3 nucleotides read TGTGCCAGCAGGGGGACAGGGGCCGTCCTTGAAGCTTTCTTT.